Below, 14 T cell receptor beta chains from the same sample are listed, as sequenced in a study of identical twins. TCRdb called the 5' RACE reads again in MiXCR, with one record for every CDR3 protein. The profile covers about 160,000 distinct CDR3 sequences, with under 4.5% appearing a single time and around 8% taken by the ten largest. The sample was memory T cells sorted from blood. These receptors all come from a man aged 18 to 29 in good health.

This clonotype was observed many times. J is TRBJ2-6 and V is TRBV3-1, with a weak D call TRBD1 (6 bases). The length of the CDR3 is 17 residues. Per the germline V gene, CDR1 is LGHDT and CDR2 is YNNKEL (reference sequence). Trimming pared 2 bases from V and 2 bases from J, leaving 13 bases between. CDR3 bases: TGTGCCAGCAGCCAAAAGTTAGGGGGTACTGGGGCCAACGTCCTGACTTTC. Translation gives CASSQKLGGTGANVLTF.

In this sample, this clonotype turned up many times. The V gene is TRBV2, the J gene TRBJ1-5, with D possibly being TRBD1 (5 bases). The germline V and J ends were trimmed by 7 bases and 2 bases, with 18 bases remaining between them. The germline V gene encodes CDR1 SNHLY and CDR2 FYNNEI. There are 16 residues in the CDR3. The CDR3 DNA sequence: TGTGCCAGCACGCTCATGGGGGGAAGGGGCAATCAGCCCCAGCATTTT. Protein sequence: CASTLMGGRGNQPQHF. Filled out from reference TRBV2 and TRBJ1-5, the complete variable domain reads EPEVTQTPSHQVTQMGQEVILRCVPISNHLYFYWYRQILGQKVEFLVSFYNNEISEKSEIFDDQFSVERPDGSNFTLKIRSTKLEDSAMYFCASTLMGGRGNQPQHFGDGTRLSIL.

This clonotype was detected many times. This rearrangement joins TRBV24-1 to TRBJ2-5, with 9 positions matching TRBD1. Germline CDR1 is KGHDR and CDR2 is SFDVKD. Trimming at V came to 4 bases and at J to 5 bases, leaving 13 bases not matched to a gene. This CDR3 has 17 residues. The CDR3 nucleotides are TGTGCCACCAGTGAACGTACAGGGGGCGTTGGTGGGGAGACCCAGTACTTC. Its translation is CATSERTGGVGGETQYF.

This clonotype was recorded at least ten times. V is TRBV11-3 and J is TRBJ2-7; D is uncertain. Trimming left V 5 bases short and J 7 bases short, with 12 bases between. CDR3 size: 12 residues. Germline values: CDR1 SGHNT, CDR2 YENEEA. The CDR3 nucleotides are TGTGCCAGCAGCGTGGACCGCGAAGAGCAGTACGTC. Amino acids: CASSVDREEQYV.

This clonotype was found many times. The chain uses TRBV12-3 or TRBV12-4 and TRBJ2-7; 14 positions agree with TRBD2. V shed 6 bases and J 0 bases; nucleotides not matched to a gene: 7. CDR3 length: 17 residues. The DNA for the CDR3 is TGTGCCAGCAGCCCGGAAGGACTAGCGGGAGGCTCCTACGAGCAGTACTTC. This sequence encodes CASSPEGLAGGSYEQYF.

There are many counts of this clonotype. This chain connects TRBV20-1 to TRBJ2-4; TRBD2 matches 16 bases. Germline trimming cut 3 bases from V and 5 bases from J; bases unmatched to any gene: 7. The CDR3 extends over 17 amino acids. Germline CDR1 and CDR2: DFQATT and SNEGSKA (reference sequence). The CDR3 nucleotides read TGCAGTGCTAGGGGGACTAGCGGGAGGGCCGAGGAAAACATTCAGTACTTC. It encodes CSARGTSGRAEENIQYF.

This clonotype was seen at least ten times. The chain couples TRBV7-2 to TRBJ2-5; 7 bases line up with TRBD1. Germline V lookup: CDR1 SGHTA, CDR2 FQGNSA. V was clipped by 6 bases and J by 7 bases; unmatched bases: 14. The CDR3 runs to 15 residues. The CDR3 loop reads CASREDRSVIATQYF. CDR3 bases: TGTGCCAGCAGGGAGGACAGGAGTGTGATCGCGACCCAGTACTTC.

This clonotype was observed many times. The rearrangement joins TRBV6-1 to TRBJ2-5; D is uncertain. The V end lost 6 bases, the J end lost 1 base, and 9 bases lay between the germline ends. CDR1 and CDR2 from the germline V gene are MNHNS and SASEGT. This CDR3 comprises 13 residues. The CDR3 DNA reads as TGTGCCAGCAGCCGGACCGTCCAAGAGACCCAGTACTTC. Protein sequence: CASSRTVQETQYF.

This clonotype was counted many times. The rearrangement uses TRBV11-2 and TRBJ2-7; tentatively, D is TRBD1 or TRBD2 (6 bases each). V was pared by 5 bases and J by 0 bases, with 14 bases between. CDR1 and CDR2 from the germline V gene are SGHAT and FQNNGV. The CDR3 extends over 15 amino acids. This chain's CDR3 is CASSAGHRGSYEQYV. CDR3 bases: TGTGCCAGCAGCGCGGGACACCGAGGCTCCTACGAGCAGTACGTC.

This clonotype occurred many times. The rearrangement links TRBV5-1 to TRBJ2-2; D may be TRBD2 (6 bases). Trimming cost V 4 bases and J 7 bases, with 17 bases left between them. The CDR3 runs 15 residues. Germline lookup yields CDR1 SGHRS and CDR2 YFSETQ. In DNA, the CDR3 is TGCGCCAGCAGCCACGTGACTAGTAGAGGCGGGGAGCTGTTTTTT. Translated, it gives CASSHVTSRGGELFF.

Many counts were recorded for this clonotype. The genes are TRBV29-1 and TRBJ2-5, with D possibly being TRBD1 (5 bases). Trimming took 6 bases from V and 4 from J, leaving 12 bases between them. The CDR3 has 12 amino acids. Germline V CDR1 and CDR2: SQVTM, ANQGSEA. CDR3 in amino acids: CSVEQVSETQYF. In DNA, the CDR3 is TGCAGCGTGGAACAGGTTTCAGAGACCCAGTACTTC.

This clonotype was recorded many times. The chain links TRBV29-1 to TRBJ2-3, with TRBD2 as a possible D gene (5 bases). Germline V gene sequence: CDR1 SQVTM, CDR2 ANQGSEA. Trimming took 7 bases from V and 5 from J, leaving 22 bases between them. The CDR3 is 15 amino acids. CDR3 loop: CSAQIVGERLDTQYF. Written as DNA, the CDR3 is TGCAGCGCCCAAATAGTCGGGGAACGGCTAGATACGCAGTATTTT.

This clonotype was recorded at least ten times. The chain carries TRBV9 and TRBJ2-1; D possibly matches TRBD1 or TRBD2 (5 bases each). This CDR3 region has 15 residues. The germline CDR1 and CDR2 sequences are SGDLS and YYNGEE. The V and J ends lost 3 bases and 7 bases respectively, with 17 bases between them. The CDR3 DNA is TGTGCCAGCAGCGCAACGGGACGCTTTGTTAATGAGCAGTTCTTC. This translates into CASSATGRFVNEQFF.

This clonotype came up many times. The J gene is TRBJ2-5, the V gene TRBV3-1; D is tentatively TRBD1 or TRBD2 (6 bases each). Germline V lookup: CDR1 LGHDT, CDR2 YNNKEL (reference sequence). Trimming stripped 8 bases from V and 4 bases from J, with 8 bases between. The CDR3 contains 11 residues. The CDR3 spells CASGGRETQYF. The CDR3 nucleotides read TGTGCCAGCGGGGGGCGAGAGACCCAGTACTTC.